A selection of T cell receptor beta chains follows, all from one sample in a study of cytomegalovirus exposure and HLA in healthy donors. Libraries were prepared by immunoSEQ multiplex PCR; TCRdb keeps only in-frame clonotypes and omits some of them. The table has about 120,000 clones, roughly 80% seen once. The sequencing input was PBMCs. The receptors stem from a middle-aged man in good health and CMV-seropositive. The CDR3 runs from the conserved cysteine through the conserved F or W. Each record gives: V gene, clone size, D gene, J gene, CDR3 DNA, CDR3 protein. D genes are given only for firm matches. A row's size may be missing; if present it is once, few, many or a size class.

TRBV29-1	-	TRBD2	TRBJ2-7	TGCAGCGTTGTGTTAGCGGGAGGGAGAAACAATCCCAACGAGCAGTACTTC	CSVVLAGGRNNPNEQYF
TRBV6-1	-	-	TRBJ2-6	TGTGCCAGCAGTGACACACAGGTTCTTGGGGCCAACGTCCTGACTTTC	CASSDTQVLGANVLTF
TRBV4-3	-	-	TRBJ1-1	TGCGCCAGCAGCCAAGGGGCGTCGGTATACGGCACTGAAGCTTTCTTT	CASSQGASVYGTEAFF
TRBV27	-	TRBD2	TRBJ2-1	TGTGCCAGCAGTTCCCGGACTAGCGGTGGACGGAATGAGCAGTTCTTC	CASSSRTSGGRNEQFF
TRBV9	-	-	TRBJ1-5	TGTGCCAGCAGCGTAGGTGGGGGGGTGCGGCAGCCCCAGCATTTT	CASSVGGGVRQPQHF
TRBV19	-	-	TRBJ2-7	TGTGCCAGTAGTAACCAGGGCACTACCTACGAGCAGTACTTC	CASSNQGTTYEQYF
TRBV5-1	once	-	TRBJ1-4	TGCGCCAGCAGCTTGTCGGGGGCAACTAATGAAAAACTGTTTTTT	CASSLSGATNEKLFF
TRBV18	-	TRBD1	TRBJ1-5	TGTGCCAGCTCACTAGACAGGGGATGGGATCAGCCCCAGCATTTT	CASSLDRGWDQPQHF
TRBV25-1	-	TRBD1	TRBJ1-2	TGTGCCAGCAGGGACAACAGGGGAGGTTATACGGGCTACACCTTC	CASRDNRGGYTGYTF
TRBV5-1	-	-	TRBJ1-2	TGCGCCAGCAGCCCGGGGGGGAGCTTTAGCTATGGCTACACCTTC	CASSPGGSFSYGYTF
TRBV6-5	-	-	TRBJ2-3	TGTGCCAGCAGTTACGGAGCGTACACAGATACGCAGTATTTT	CASSYGAYTDTQYF
TRBV18	-	-	TRBJ1-4	TGTGCCAGCGACGAACAGGGCGTCGGTGAAAAACTGTTTTTT	CASDEQGVGEKLFF
TRBV28	-	TRBD2	TRBJ2-5	TGTGCCAGCAGTTTTACCGTCCGGGGGGCCCAGTACTTC	CASSFTVRGAQYF
TRBV2	-	TRBD1	TRBJ1-5	TGTGCCAGCAGAGCAAGACAGGGAAGCAATCAGCCCCAGCATTTT	CASRARQGSNQPQHF
TRBV29-1	-	TRBD1	TRBJ2-2	TGCAGCGTTCGACAGGGGGCGCCGGGAACCGGGGAGCTGTTTTTT	CSVRQGAPGTGELFF
TRBV19	-	-	TRBJ1-5	TGTGCCAGTAGTATTAGAGATAGCAATCAGCCCCAGCATTTT	CASSIRDSNQPQHF
TRBV6-5	-	TRBD1	TRBJ1-1	TGTGCCAGCAGTAAGGACAGGGACACTGAAGCTTTCTTT	CASSKDRDTEAFF
TRBV4-1	once	-	TRBJ1-5	TGCGCCAGCAGCGCCACCGACAGAGGCAATCAGCCCCAGCATTTT	CASSATDRGNQPQHF
TRBV6-1	-	TRBD2	TRBJ2-7	TGTGCCAGCAGTAGTAGCGGGGGACCCTACGAGCAGTACTTC	CASSSSGGPYEQYF
TRBV5-1	-	TRBD2	TRBJ2-2	TGCGCCAGCAGCGTCGGGACTAGCGGGGGGGCCGGGAGCACCGGGGAGCTGTTTTTT	CASSVGTSGGAGSTGELFF
TRBV6-5	few	-	TRBJ2-2	TGTGCCAGCGTCACACCGAACACCGGGGAGCTGTTTTTT	CASVTPNTGELFF
TRBV5-1	-	TRBD1	TRBJ1-6	TGCGCCAGCAGCTTAAGGAGCGACAGGGGAAGCTCACCCCTCCACTTT	CASSLRSDRGSSPLHF
TRBV9	-	-	TRBJ1-1	TGTGCCAGCAGCCCCAATACGGTAAACACTGAAGCTTTCTTT	CASSPNTVNTEAFF
TRBV10-3	-	-	TRBJ2-7	TGTGCCATCAGAAACGTGGACAGCCTCTCCTACGAGCAGTACTTC	CAIRNVDSLSYEQYF
TRBV18	-	-	TRBJ2-7	TGTGCCAGCTCACCCGTGCAGGTTCCCCACGAGCAGTACTTC	CASSPVQVPHEQYF
TRBV6-5	-	-	TRBJ1-2	TGTGCCAGCGGGTTACAGGGATCAGACTATGGCTACACCTTC	CASGLQGSDYGYTF
TRBV7-8	few	TRBD1	TRBJ2-7	TGTGCCAGCAGACCAGTCCCGACAGGGTTGTATGAGCAGTACTTC	CASRPVPTGLYEQYF